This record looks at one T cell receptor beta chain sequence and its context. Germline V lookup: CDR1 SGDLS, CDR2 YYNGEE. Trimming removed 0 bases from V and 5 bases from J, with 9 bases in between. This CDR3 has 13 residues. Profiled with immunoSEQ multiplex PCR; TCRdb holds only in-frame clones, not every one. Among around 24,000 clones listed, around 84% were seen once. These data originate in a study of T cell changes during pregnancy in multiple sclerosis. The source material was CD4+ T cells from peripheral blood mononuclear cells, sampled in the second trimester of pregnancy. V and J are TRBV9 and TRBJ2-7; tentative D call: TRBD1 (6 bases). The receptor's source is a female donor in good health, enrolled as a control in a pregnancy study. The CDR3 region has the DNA TGTGCCAGCAGCGTAGGGACAGCCCACGAGCAGTACTTC. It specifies CASSVGTAHEQYF.